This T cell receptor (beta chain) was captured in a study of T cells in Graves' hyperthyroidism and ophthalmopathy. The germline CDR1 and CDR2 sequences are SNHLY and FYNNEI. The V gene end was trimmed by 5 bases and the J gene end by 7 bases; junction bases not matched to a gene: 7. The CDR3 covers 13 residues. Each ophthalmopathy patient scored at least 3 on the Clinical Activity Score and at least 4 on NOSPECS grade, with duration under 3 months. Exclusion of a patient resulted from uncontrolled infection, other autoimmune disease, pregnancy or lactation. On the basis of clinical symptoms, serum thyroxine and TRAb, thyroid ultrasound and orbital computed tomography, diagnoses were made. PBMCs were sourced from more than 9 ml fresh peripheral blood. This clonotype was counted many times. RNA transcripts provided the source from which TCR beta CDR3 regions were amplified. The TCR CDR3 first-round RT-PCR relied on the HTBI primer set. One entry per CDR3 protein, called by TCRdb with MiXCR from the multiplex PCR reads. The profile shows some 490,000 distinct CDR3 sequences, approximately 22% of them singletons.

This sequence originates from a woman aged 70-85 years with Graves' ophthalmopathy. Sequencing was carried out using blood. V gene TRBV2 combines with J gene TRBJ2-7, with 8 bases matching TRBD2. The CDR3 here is CASSKVREGEQYF. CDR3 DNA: TGTGCCAGCAGTAAGGTTCGGGAGGGTGAGCAGTACTTC.